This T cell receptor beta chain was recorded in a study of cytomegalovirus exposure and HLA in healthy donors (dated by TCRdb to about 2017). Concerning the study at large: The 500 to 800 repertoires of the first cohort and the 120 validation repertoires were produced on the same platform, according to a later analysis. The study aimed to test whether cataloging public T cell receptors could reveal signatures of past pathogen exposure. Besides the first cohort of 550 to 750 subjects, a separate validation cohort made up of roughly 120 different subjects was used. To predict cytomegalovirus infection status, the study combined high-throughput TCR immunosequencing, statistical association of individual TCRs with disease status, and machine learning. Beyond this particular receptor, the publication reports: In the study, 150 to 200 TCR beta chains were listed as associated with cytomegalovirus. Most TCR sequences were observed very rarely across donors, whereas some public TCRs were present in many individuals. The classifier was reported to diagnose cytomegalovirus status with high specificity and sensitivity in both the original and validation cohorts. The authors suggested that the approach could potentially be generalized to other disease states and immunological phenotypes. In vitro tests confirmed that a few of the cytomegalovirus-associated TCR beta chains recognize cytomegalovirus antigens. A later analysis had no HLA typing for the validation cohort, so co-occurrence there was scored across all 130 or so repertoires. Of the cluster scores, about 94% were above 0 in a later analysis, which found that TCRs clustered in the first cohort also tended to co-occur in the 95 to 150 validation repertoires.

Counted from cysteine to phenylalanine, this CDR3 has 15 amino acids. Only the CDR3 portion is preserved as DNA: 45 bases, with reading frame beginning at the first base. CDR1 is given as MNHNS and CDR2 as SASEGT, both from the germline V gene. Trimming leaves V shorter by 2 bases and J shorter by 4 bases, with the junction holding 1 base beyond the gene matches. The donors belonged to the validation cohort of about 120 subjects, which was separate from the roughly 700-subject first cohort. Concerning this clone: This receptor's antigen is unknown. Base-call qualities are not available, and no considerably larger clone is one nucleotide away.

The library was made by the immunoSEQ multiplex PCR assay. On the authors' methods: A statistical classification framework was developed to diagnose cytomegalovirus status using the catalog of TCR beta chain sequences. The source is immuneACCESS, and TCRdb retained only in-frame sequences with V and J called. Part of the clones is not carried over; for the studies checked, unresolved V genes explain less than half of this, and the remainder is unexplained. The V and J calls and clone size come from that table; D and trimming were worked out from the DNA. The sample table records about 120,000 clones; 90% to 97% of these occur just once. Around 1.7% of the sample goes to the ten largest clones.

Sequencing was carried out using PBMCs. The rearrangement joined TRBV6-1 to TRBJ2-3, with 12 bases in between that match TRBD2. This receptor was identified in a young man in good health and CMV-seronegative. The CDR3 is CASSELAGGPDTQYF. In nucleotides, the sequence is TGTGCCAGCAGTGAACTAGCGGGAGGGCCAGATACGCAGTATTTT.